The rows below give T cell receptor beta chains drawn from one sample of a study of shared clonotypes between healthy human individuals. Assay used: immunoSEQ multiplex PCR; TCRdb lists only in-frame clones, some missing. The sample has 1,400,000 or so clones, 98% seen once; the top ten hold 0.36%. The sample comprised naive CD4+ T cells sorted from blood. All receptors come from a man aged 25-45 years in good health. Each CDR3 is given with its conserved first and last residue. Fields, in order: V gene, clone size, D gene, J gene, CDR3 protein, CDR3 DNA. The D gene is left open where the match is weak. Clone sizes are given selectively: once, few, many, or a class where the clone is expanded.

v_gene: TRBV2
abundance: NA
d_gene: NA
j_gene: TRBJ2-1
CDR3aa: CASSELAWNEQFF
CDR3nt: TGTGCCAGCAGTGAACTAGCGTGGAATGAGCAGTTCTTC

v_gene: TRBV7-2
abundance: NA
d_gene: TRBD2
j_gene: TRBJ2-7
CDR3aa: CASSLPGRKYEQYF
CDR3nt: TGTGCCAGCAGCTTACCCGGGAGGAAGTACGAGCAGTACTTC

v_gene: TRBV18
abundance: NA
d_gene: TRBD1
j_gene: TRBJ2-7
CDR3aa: CASSSGQGLYEQYF
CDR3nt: TGTGCCAGCTCATCGGGACAGGGGTTATACGAGCAGTACTTC

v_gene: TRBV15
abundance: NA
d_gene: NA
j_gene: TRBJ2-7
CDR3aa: CATSRYRETYEQYF
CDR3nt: TGTGCCACCAGCAGATACAGGGAAACCTACGAGCAGTACTTC

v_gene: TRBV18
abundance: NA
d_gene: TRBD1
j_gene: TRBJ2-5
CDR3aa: CASSPLLTGPEAQYF
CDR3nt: TGTGCCAGCTCACCACTCCTGACAGGGCCTGAGGCCCAGTACTTC

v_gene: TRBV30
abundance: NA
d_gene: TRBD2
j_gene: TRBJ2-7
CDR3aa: CAWTSGTYEQYF
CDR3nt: TGTGCCTGGACTAGCGGGACCTACGAGCAGTACTTC

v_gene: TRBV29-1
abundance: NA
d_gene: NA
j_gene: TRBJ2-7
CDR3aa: CSVDLWDEQYF
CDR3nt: TGCAGCGTTGATTTGTGGGACGAGCAGTACTTC

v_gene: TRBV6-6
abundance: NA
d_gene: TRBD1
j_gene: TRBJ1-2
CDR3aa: CASSYIQGDSYTF
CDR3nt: TGTGCCAGCAGTTACATCCAGGGGGACAGCTACACCTTC

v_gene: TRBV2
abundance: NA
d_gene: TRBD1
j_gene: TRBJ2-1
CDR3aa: CASSVVRQGEQFF
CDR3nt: TGTGCCAGCAGTGTCGTGAGACAGGGTGAGCAGTTCTTC

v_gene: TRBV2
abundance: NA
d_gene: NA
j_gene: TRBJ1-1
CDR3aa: CASSGWQGTEAFF
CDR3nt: TGTGCCAGCAGTGGGTGGCAGGGGACTGAAGCTTTCTTT

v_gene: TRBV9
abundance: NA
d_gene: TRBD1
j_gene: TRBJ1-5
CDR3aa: CASSQGQGTGPQHF
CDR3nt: TGTGCCAGCAGCCAGGGACAGGGGACCGGCCCCCAGCATTTT

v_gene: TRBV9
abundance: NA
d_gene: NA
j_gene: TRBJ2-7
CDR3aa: CASSATGYTYEQYF
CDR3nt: TGTGCCAGCAGCGCCACAGGGTACACCTACGAGCAGTACTTC

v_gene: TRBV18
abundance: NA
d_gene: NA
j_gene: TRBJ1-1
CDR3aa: CASSPLVVGELRTEAFF
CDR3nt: TGTGCCAGCTCACCATTGGTAGTCGGGGAACTACGCACTGAAGCTTTCTTT

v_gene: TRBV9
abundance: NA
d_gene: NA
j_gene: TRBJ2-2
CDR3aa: CASSSSGSGVTGELFF
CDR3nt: TGTGCCAGCAGCTCGTCGGGTAGCGGTGTCACCGGGGAGCTGTTTTTT

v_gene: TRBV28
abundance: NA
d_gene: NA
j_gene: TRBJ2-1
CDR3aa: CASRLYSEQFF
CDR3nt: TGTGCCAGCAGACTTTATAGTGAGCAGTTCTTC

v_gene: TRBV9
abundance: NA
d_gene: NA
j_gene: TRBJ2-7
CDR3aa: CASSVSPDLAMDMQYF
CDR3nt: TGTGCCAGCAGCGTCTCCCCGGACCTAGCAATGGACATGCAGTACTTC

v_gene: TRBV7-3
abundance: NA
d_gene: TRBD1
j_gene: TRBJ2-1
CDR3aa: CASSSRQGYNEQFF
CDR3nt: TGTGCCAGCAGCTCAAGACAGGGGTACAATGAGCAGTTCTTC

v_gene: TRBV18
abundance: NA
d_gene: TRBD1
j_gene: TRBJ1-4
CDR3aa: CASSPGPGQGNEKLFF
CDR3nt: TGTGCCAGCTCACCTGGACCGGGACAGGGAAATGAAAAACTGTTTTTT

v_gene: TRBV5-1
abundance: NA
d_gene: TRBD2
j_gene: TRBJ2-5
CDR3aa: CASSLALAGGLETQYF
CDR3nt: TGCGCCAGCAGCTTGGCCTTAGCGGGAGGGCTGGAGACCCAGTACTTC

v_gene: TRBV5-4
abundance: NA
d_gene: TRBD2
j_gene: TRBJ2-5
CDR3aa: CASSLEPGLARKETQYF
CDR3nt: TGTGCCAGCAGCTTGGAACCGGGACTAGCGCGAAAAGAGACCCAGTACTTC

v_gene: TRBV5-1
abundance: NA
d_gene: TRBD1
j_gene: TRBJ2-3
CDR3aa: CASSVPGQGPQYF
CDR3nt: TGCGCCAGCAGCGTTCCGGGACAGGGGCCGCAGTATTTT

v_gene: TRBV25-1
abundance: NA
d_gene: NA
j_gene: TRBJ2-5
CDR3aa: CASSEYRGAKETQYF
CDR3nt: TGTGCCAGCAGTGAATATCGGGGGGCAAAAGAGACCCAGTACTTC

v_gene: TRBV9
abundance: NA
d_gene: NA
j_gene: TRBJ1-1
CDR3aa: CASSVLTENTEAFF
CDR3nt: TGTGCCAGCAGCGTATTGACAGAAAACACTGAAGCTTTCTTT

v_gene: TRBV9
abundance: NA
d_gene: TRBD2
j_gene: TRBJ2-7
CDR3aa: CASSVGHSGISSYEQYF
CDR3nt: TGTGCCAGCAGCGTAGGACATAGCGGGATTAGCTCCTACGAGCAGTACTTC

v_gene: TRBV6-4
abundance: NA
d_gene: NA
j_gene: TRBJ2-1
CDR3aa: CASTRTGGEQFF
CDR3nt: TGTGCCAGCACCCGGACCGGCGGGGAGCAGTTCTTC

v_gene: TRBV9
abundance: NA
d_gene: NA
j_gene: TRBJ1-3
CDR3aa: CASSTGTPKGNTIYF
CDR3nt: TGTGCCAGCAGCACCGGGACGCCAAAAGGAAACACCATATATTTT

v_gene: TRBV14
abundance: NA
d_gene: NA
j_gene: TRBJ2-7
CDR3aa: CASSLKGSHTYEQYF
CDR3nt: TGTGCCAGCAGCCTAAAGGGGTCGCATACCTACGAGCAGTACTTC

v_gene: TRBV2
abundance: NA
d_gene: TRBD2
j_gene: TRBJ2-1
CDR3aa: CASSPSGSNEQFF
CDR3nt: TGTGCCAGCAGTCCGAGCGGGAGTAATGAGCAGTTCTTC

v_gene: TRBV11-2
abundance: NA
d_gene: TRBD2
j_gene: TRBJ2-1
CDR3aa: CASSLGGRFFNEQFF
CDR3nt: TGTGCCAGCAGCTTGGGCGGGAGGTTCTTCAATGAGCAGTTCTTC

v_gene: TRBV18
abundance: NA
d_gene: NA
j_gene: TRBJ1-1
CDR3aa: CASSSYRVNTEAFF
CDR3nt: TGTGCCAGCTCATCGTACAGGGTGAACACTGAAGCTTTCTTT

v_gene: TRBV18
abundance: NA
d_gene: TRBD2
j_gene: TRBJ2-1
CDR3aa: CASSPPGLASNEQFF
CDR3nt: TGTGCCAGCTCACCCCCGGGACTAGCCTCCAATGAGCAGTTCTTC

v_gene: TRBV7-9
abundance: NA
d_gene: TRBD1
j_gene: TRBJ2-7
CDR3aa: CASSLSQGTGGYEQYF
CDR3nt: TGTGCCAGCAGCTTATCCCAGGGGACAGGGGGGTACGAGCAGTACTTC

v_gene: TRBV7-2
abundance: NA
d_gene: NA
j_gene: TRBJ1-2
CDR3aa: CASLTDPSAYGYTF
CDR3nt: TGTGCCAGCTTAACGGACCCCTCGGCCTATGGCTACACCTTC

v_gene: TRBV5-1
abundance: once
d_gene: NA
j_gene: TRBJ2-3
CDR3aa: CASSRLGSSTDTQYF
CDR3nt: TGCGCCAGCAGCAGACTAGGATCTAGCACAGATACGCAGTATTTT